This T cell receptor (beta chain) was captured by sequencing in a study of blood T cell repertoires in COVID-19. Study as a whole: Both acute and convalescent COVID-19 samples were obtained from the United States, Italy and Spain. In each case, the material was cDNA or gDNA derived from T cells, B-cell-depleted T cells, or PBMCs.

V lost 5 bases, J lost 6 bases, and 8 bases stayed unmatched. Germline-derived CDR1 and CDR2 are SGHTS and YDEGEE. The CDR3 runs to 14 residues. Study processing details: Counts of nucleated cells, estimated from reference gene primer amplification, were obtained. Assay used: immunoSEQ multiplex PCR; TCRdb lists only in-frame clones, some missing. The DNA gave D and trimming, while V, J and clone size come from that table. The sample has 200,000 to 250,000 clones, approximately 86% seen once. The chain has TRBV5-8 and TRBJ1-1; 9 bases match TRBD1. Sequenced sample: peripheral blood. This sequence originates from a man between 60 and 75 years old with acute or convalescent COVID-19. The CDR3 is CASRETGGRAEAFF. The CDR3 DNA reads as TGTGCCAGCAGGGAGACAGGGGGTCGGGCTGAAGCTTTCTTT.